A single sample gave rise to the 12 T cell receptor beta chains below, sequenced in a study of T-cell reconstitution after alpha-beta-depleted transplantation in children. The TCRbeta library incorporated unique molecular identifiers. TCRdb re-analysed the PCR reads in MiXCR, keeping a single row per CDR3 protein. Counted here are some 75,000 distinct CDR3 sequences, roughly 6.6% occurring once; the ten biggest clones make up over 2.5%. The sequencing here drew on PBMCs from the stem cell graft donor, taken from the stem cell graft. All receptors derive from a human donor who donated a stem cell graft to a child with acute lymphoblastic leukemia.

The chain uses TRBV18 and TRBJ1-2; 7 bases are a match to TRBD1. The CDR3 is 14 residues long. In germline, CDR1 is KGHSH, CDR2 LQKENI. V shed 1 base and J 13 bases; nucleotides not matched to a gene: 12. CDR3: CASSPLDGTAHCTF. In nucleotides, the CDR3 is TGTGCCAGCTCACCACTCGATGGGACAGCTCATTGCACCTTC.

V usage is TRBV20-1 and J usage is TRBJ1-2; D ambiguous. Germline loops: CDR1 DFQATT, CDR2 SNEGSKA (reference sequence). The V end was cut by 3 bases, the J end by 4 bases, with 18 bases between. The CDR3 has 15 residues. CDR3 bases: TGCAGTGCTAGCCTGCTTCGGTTGAACTCCTATGGCTACACCTTC. Translating gives CSASLLRLNSYGYTF.

This clonotype appeared many times. J is TRBJ1-3 and V is TRBV3-1; D is undetermined. In germline, CDR1 is LGHDT, CDR2 YNNKEL (reference sequence). V lost 0 bases and J lost 5, with 5 bases in between. This CDR3 comprises 13 residues. The CDR3 loop is CASSQDSRNTIYF. CDR3 sequence (DNA): TGTGCCAGCAGCCAAGATAGTAGAAACACCATATATTTT.

This clonotype was picked up many times. The chain has TRBV20-1 and TRBJ2-7; either TRBD1 or TRBD2 may supply D (5 bases each). V lost 6 bases to trimming and J lost 3 bases, with 15 bases between them. Germline assignment: CDR1 DFQATT and CDR2 SNEGSKA (reference sequence). There are 13 residues in the CDR3. The CDR3 loop is CSATGWDLYEQYF. As DNA, the CDR3 is TGCAGTGCAACAGGTTGGGACCTCTACGAGCAGTACTTC.

This clonotype appeared many times. This chain links TRBV27 with TRBJ2-7; TRBD2 is a possible D gene (5 bases). The germline V gene encodes CDR1 MNHEY and CDR2 SMNVEV (reference sequence). The V end was cut by 6 bases, the J end by 4 bases, with 13 bases between. The CDR3 contains 13 residues. The CDR3 reads CASSQRREYEQYF. CDR3 nucleotides: TGTGCCAGCAGCCAAAGACGGGAATACGAGCAGTACTTC.

This clonotype was picked up a small number of times. This sequence joins TRBV29-1 and TRBJ2-1, with 11 positions matching TRBD2. V was pared by 1 base and J by 8 bases, with 16 bases of the junction left unmatched. The germline gives CDR1 SQVTM, CDR2 ANQGSEA. The CDR3 contains 18 residues. The CDR3 spells CSVEGVAGGSTLWDEQFF. The CDR3 region has the DNA TGCAGCGTTGAAGGGGTAGCGGGGGGGAGCACTCTATGGGATGAGCAGTTCTTC.

This chain links TRBV5-1 with TRBJ1-4; maybe TRBD1 (5 bases). This CDR3 has 15 amino acids. Germline values: CDR1 SGHRS, CDR2 YFSETQ. V was pared by 5 bases and J by 4 bases, with 15 bases between. CDR3 coding DNA: TGCGCCAGCAGTCCATCGACAGATCGTAATGAAAAACTGTTTTTT. Protein product: CASSPSTDRNEKLFF.

Only a few counts were recorded for this clonotype. The rearrangement uses TRBV6-6 and TRBJ1-1; 8 nucleotides agree with TRBD1. V lost 2 bases to trimming and J lost 4 bases; unmatched junction nucleotides: 3. This CDR3 is 14 amino acids long. CDR1 MNHNY and CDR2 SVGAGI come from the germline V gene (reference sequence). CDR3 region: CASSYHGQGTEAFF. As DNA, the CDR3 is TGTGCCAGCAGTTACCACGGACAGGGCACTGAAGCTTTCTTT.

This clonotype was observed many times. J is TRBJ2-5 and V is TRBV7-2; D unclear. V was shortened by 0 bases and J by 5 bases, with 13 bases between the two germline ends. The CDR3 length is 15 residues. The germline gives CDR1 SGHTA, CDR2 FQGNSA. In DNA, the CDR3 is TGTGCCAGCAGCTTAGCACTGACCCTTGCGGAGACCCAGTACTTC. Its translation is CASSLALTLAETQYF. Filled out from reference TRBV7-2 and TRBJ2-5, the complete variable domain reads GAGVSQSPSNKVTEKGKDVELRCDPISGHTALYWYRQSLGQGLEFLIYFQGNSAPDKSGLPSDRFSAERTGGSVSTLTIQRTQQEDSAVYLCASSLALTLAETQYFGPGTRLLVL.

In its sample, this clonotype was seen many times. The chain joins TRBV3-1 to TRBJ1-6, with D perhaps matching TRBD1 (5 bases). The CDR3 runs to 16 residues. V was shortened by 1 base and J by 8 bases, with 15 bases between the two germline ends. The germline V gene has CDR1 LGHDT and CDR2 YNNKEL (reference sequence). The CDR3 bases are TGTGCCAGCAGCCAAGGATCTTCAGGGAGGGATTCACCCCTCCACTTT. Residues: CASSQGSSGRDSPLHF.

This clonotype appeared many times. The chain joins TRBV4-1 to TRBJ1-1, with 8 bases fitting TRBD1. The CDR3 sequence is 14 residues long. Looked up from germline, CDR1 is MGHRA and CDR2 is YSYEKL. The junction had 6 bases not matched to a gene; V was cut back by 4 bases and J by 5 bases. The CDR3 loop reads CASSPTGVNTEAFF. In nucleotides, the CDR3 is TGCGCCAGCAGCCCGACAGGGGTAAATACTGAAGCTTTCTTT.

The rearrangement uses TRBV28 and TRBJ1-1, with TRBD1 matching over 8 bases. After removal of 5 bases from V and 6 bases from J, the junction contained 5 bases not matched to a gene. The CDR3 loop spans 13 amino acids. Germline values: CDR1 MDHEN, CDR2 SYDVKM. CDR3 bases: TGTGCCAGCAGTGGACAGGGACGCTCTGAAGCTTTCTTT. Its translation is CASSGQGRSEAFF.